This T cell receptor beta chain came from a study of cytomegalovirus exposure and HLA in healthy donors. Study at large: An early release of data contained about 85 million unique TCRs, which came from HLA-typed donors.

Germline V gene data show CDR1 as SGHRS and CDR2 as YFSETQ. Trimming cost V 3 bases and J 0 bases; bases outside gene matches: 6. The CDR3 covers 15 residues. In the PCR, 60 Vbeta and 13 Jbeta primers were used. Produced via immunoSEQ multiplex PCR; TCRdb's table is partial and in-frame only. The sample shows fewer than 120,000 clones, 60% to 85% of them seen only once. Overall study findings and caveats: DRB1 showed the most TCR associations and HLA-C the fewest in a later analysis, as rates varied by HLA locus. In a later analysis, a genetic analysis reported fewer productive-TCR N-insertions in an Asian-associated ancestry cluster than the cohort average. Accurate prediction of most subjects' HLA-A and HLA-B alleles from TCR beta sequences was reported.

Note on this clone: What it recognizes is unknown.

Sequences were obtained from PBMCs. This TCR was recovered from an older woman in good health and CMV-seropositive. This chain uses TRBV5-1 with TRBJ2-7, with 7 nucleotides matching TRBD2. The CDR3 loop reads CASSWEGRNSYEQYF. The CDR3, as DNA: TGCGCCAGCAGCTGGGAGGGACGCAACTCCTACGAGCAGTACTTC. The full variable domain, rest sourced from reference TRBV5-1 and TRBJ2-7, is KAGVTQTPRYLIKTRGQQVTLSCSPISGHRSVSWYQQTPGQGLQFLFEYFSETQRNKGNFPGRFSGRQFSNSRSEMNVSTLELGDSALYLCASSWEGRNSYEQYFGPGTRLTVT.